In this sample, the clone carrying this TCR beta chain turned up a few times. Its antigen is undetermined. Investigators reverse transcribed all isolated RNA, so they sequenced expressed TCRB transcripts. Profiled with immunoSEQ multiplex PCR; TCRdb holds only in-frame clones, not every one. Of about 620,000 clones listed, roughly a sixth are singletons. The data originate from a study of beta chain features in type 1 diabetes. On the study more broadly: Patients were similar to healthy donors in age and gender (as well as in cell yields). Across all samples, roughly 100,000,000 sorted cells were examined.

V dropped 8 bases and J dropped 0; count of bases not matched to a gene: 10. Looked up from germline, CDR1 is SQVTM and CDR2 is ANQGSEA. The CDR3 has 14 residues. Points from the study as a whole: More deletions and fewer insertions at VDJ junctions were seen in type 1 diabetes patients.

This receptor was identified in a man aged 18-30 years in good health. The J gene is TRBJ2-7, the V gene TRBV29-1; 7 bases line up with TRBD1. The source material was naive CD4+ T cells from blood. Here the CDR3 DNA reads TGCAGCATAAGTGACAGGGAAGGCTCCTACGAGCAGTACTTC. Translation: CSISDREGSYEQYF.